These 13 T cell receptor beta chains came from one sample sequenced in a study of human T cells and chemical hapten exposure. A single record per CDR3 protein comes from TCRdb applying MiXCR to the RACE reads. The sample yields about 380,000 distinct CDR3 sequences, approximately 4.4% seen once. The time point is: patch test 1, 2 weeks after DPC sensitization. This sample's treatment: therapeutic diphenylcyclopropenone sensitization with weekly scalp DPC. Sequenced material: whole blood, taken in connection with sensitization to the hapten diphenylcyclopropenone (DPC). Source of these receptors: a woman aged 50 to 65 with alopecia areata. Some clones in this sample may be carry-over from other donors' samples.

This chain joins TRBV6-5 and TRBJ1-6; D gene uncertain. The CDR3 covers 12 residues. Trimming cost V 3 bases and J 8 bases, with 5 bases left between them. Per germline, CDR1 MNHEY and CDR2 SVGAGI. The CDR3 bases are TGTGCCAGCAGTTATGGAGATTCACCCCTCCACTTT. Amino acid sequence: CASSYGDSPLHF.

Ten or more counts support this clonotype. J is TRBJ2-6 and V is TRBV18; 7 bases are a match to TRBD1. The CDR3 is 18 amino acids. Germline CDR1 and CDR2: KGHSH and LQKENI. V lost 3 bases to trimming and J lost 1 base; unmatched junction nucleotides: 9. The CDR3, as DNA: TGTGCCAGCTCACCCTTCCAAGGGACAGAGTCTGGGGCCAACGTCCTGACTTTC. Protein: CASSPFQGTESGANVLTF.

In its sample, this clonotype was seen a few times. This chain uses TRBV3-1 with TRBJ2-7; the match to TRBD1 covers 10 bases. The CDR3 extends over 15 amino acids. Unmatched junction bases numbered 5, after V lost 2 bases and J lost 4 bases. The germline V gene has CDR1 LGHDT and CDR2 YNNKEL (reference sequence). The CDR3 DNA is TGTGCCAGCAGCCAAACCGGGACAGGGGTGTACGAGCAGTACTTC. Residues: CASSQTGTGVYEQYF.

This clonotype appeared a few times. CDR3 sequence (DNA): TGTGCCAGCAGCTCGGGACAGGGAGCGAGAGGCTACACCTTC. It codes for CASSSGQGARGYTF. The chain uses TRBV13 and TRBJ1-2, with TRBD1 matching over 9 bases. Losses at the gene ends were 4 bases for V and 8 bases for J; bases not matched to a gene: 8. This CDR3 has 14 amino acids. CDR1 is PRHDT and CDR2 is FYEKMQ in the germline V gene (reference sequence).

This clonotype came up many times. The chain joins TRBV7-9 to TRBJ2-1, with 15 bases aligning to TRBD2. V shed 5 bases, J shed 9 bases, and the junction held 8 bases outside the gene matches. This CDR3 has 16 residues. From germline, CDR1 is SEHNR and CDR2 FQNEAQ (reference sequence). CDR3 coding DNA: TGTGCCAGCAGCCCCGGGACTAGCGGGAGGAACAGTGAGCAGTTCTTC. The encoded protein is CASSPGTSGRNSEQFF. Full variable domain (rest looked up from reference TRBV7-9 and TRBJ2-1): DTGVSQNPRHKITKRGQNVTFRCDPISEHNRLYWYRQTLGQGPEFLTYFQNEAQLEKSRLLSDRFSAERPKGSFSTLEIQRTEQGDSAMYLCASSPGTSGRNSEQFFGPGTRLTVL.

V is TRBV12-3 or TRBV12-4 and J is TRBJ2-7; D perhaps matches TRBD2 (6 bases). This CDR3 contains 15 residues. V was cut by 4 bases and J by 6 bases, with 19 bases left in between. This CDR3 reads CASSSTRDSKGEQYF. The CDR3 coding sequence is TGTGCCAGCAGTTCCACCCGGGACTCGAAGGGCGAGCAGTACTTC.

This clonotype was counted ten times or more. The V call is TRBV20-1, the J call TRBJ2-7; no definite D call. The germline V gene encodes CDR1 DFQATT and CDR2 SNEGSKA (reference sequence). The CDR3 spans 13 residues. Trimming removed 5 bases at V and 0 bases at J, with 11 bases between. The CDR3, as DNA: TGCAGTGCTGAAGGCCCTAACTCCTACGAGCAGTACTTC. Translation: CSAEGPNSYEQYF.

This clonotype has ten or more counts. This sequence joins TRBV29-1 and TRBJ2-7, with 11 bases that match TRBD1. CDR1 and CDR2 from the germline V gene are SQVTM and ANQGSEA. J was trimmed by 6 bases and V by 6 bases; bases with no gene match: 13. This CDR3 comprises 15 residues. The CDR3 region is CSVKDVRTGGLEQYF. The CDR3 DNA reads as TGCAGCGTGAAGGATGTGCGGACAGGGGGCCTCGAGCAGTACTTC.

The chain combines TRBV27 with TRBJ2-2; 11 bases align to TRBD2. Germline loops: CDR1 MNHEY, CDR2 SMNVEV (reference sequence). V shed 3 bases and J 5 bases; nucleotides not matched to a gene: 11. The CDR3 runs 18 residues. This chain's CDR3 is CASSLNSGRARLTGELFF. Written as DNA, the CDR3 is TGTGCCAGCAGTTTGAATAGCGGGAGGGCCCGGTTGACCGGGGAGCTGTTTTTT.

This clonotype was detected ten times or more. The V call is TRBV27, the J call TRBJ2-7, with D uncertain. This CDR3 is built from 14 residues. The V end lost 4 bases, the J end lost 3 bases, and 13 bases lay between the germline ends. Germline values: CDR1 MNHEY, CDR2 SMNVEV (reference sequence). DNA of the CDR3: TGTGCCAGCAGTTGGAAGAGGAGCCACTACGAGCAGTACTTC. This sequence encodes CASSWKRSHYEQYF.

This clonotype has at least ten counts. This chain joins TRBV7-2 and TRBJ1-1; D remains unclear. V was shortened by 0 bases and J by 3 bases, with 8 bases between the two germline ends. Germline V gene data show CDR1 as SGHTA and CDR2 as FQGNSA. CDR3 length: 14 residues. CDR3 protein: CASSLALSHTEAFF. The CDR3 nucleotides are TGTGCCAGCAGCTTAGCGCTCAGCCACACTGAAGCTTTCTTT.

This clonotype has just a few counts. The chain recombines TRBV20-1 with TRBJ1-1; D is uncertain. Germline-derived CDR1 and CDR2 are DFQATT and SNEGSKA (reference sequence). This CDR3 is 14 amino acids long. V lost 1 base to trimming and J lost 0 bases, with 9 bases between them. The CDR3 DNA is TGCAGTGCTAGAGCTTACATACTGAACACTGAAGCTTTCTTT. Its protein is CSARAYILNTEAFF.

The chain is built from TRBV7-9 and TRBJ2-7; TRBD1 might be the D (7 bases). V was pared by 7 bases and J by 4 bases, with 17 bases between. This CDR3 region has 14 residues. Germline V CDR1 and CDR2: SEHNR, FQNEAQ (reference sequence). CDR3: CASTDRAGGYEQYF. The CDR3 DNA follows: TGTGCCAGCACCGATCGGGCAGGGGGGTACGAGCAGTACTTC. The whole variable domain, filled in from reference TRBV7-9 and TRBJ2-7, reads DTGVSQNPRHKITKRGQNVTFRCDPISEHNRLYWYRQTLGQGPEFLTYFQNEAQLEKSRLLSDRFSAERPKGSFSTLEIQRTEQGDSAMYLCASTDRAGGYEQYFGPGTRLTVT.